Each of the 22 T cell receptor beta chains below was sequenced from the same sample in a study of blood T cell repertoires in COVID-19. TCRdb's copy holds only in-frame clones and misses some; the assay was immunoSEQ multiplex PCR. The table records roughly 280,000 clones, roughly 86% of them present only once. The sample comprised peripheral blood. These receptors were collected from a man in his forties or fifties with active or convalescent COVID-19.

The sample holds one count of this clone. The CDR3 is CASSPELIGTGGNGYTF. In nucleotides, the CDR3 is TGTGCCAGCAGCCCCGAGTTAATAGGGACAGGGGGTAATGGCTACACCTTC. The chain has TRBV3-1 (or the pseudogene TRBV3-2) and TRBJ1-2, with 11 bases identical to TRBD1. The V gene's germline CDR1 is LGHDT and CDR2 YNNKEL (reference sequence). The CDR3 extends over 17 amino acids. Unmatched junction bases numbered 13, after V lost 4 bases and J lost 6 bases.

The chain recombines TRBV6-5 with TRBJ2-2; possibly TRBD2 for D (5 bases). The germline V and J ends were trimmed by 10 bases and 5 bases, with 14 bases remaining between them. From germline, CDR1 is MNHEY and CDR2 SVGAGI. CDR3 length equals 13 residues. Here the CDR3 DNA reads TGTGCCACTAGCCCACAGAGGACCGGGGAGCTGTTTTTT. It codes for CATSPQRTGELFF.

The rearrangement uses TRBV2 and TRBJ2-5; no clear D. CDR3 length equals 14 residues. With 3 bases removed from V and 7 bases from J, the gap between germline ends came to 15 bases. CDR1 and CDR2 (germline): SNHLY, FYNNEI. The CDR3 DNA is TGTGCCAGCAGTGATGGAATGAGCGAAGGGACCCAGTACTTC. It translates to CASSDGMSEGTQYF.

The chain uses TRBV9 and TRBJ1-1, with 8 bases that match TRBD1. CDR1 is SGDLS and CDR2 is YYNGEE in the germline V gene. V lost 3 bases and J lost 2; bases outside the gene matches: 9. CDR3 length: 16 amino acids. CDR3 sequence reads: CASSADGQGINTEAFF. The CDR3 nucleotides are TGTGCCAGCAGCGCCGACGGACAGGGAATAAACACTGAAGCTTTCTTT.

The chain is built from TRBV24-1 and TRBJ1-5, with a weak D call TRBD1 (5 bases). The CDR3 spans 15 residues. From germline, CDR1 is KGHDR and CDR2 SFDVKD. V lost 2 bases to trimming and J lost 5 bases, with 12 bases between them. The CDR3 DNA reads as TGTGCCACCAGTGATTCGCGTCAGACAGATCAGCCCCAGCATTTT. It yields the protein CATSDSRQTDQPQHF.

This chain joins TRBV18 and TRBJ2-2; 7 bases match TRBD1. V was pared by 3 bases and J by 0 bases, with 10 bases of the junction left unmatched. The CDR3 length is 18 residues. The V gene's germline CDR1 is KGHSH and CDR2 LQKENI. The CDR3 here is CASSPNLQGSANTGELFF. The CDR3 DNA reads TGTGCCAGCTCACCTAATTTACAGGGGTCCGCGAACACCGGGGAGCTGTTTTTT.

The chain links TRBV19 to TRBJ2-7; maybe TRBD2 (7 bases). Per the germline V gene, CDR1 is LNHDA and CDR2 is SQIVND (reference sequence). This CDR3 region has 14 residues. With 0 bases removed from V and 6 bases from J, the gap between germline ends came to 12 bases. The CDR3 is CASSIERGASEQYF. The CDR3 DNA is TGTGCCAGTAGTATAGAACGGGGGGCATCCGAGCAGTACTTC.

The chain carries TRBV30 and TRBJ1-3; D unclear. The germline V and J ends were trimmed by 3 bases and 0 bases, with 18 bases remaining between them. Per the germline V gene, CDR1 is GTSNPN and CDR2 is SVGIG (reference sequence). This CDR3 has 17 residues. CDR3 region: CAWSPDAGKSSGNTIYF. Written as DNA, the CDR3 is TGTGCCTGGAGCCCTGACGCGGGGAAGAGCTCTGGAAACACCATATATTTT.

The CDR3 sequence: CATSDLLGRRNEQFF. The CDR3, as DNA: TGTGCCACCAGTGATTTGCTGGGGAGGAGGAATGAGCAGTTCTTC. This chain uses TRBV24-1 with TRBJ2-1, with D perhaps TRBD2 (6 bases). The V and J ends lost 0 bases and 7 bases respectively, with 12 bases between them. The CDR3 spans 15 residues. The germline gives CDR1 KGHDR, CDR2 SFDVKD.

The chain uses TRBV6-1 and TRBJ1-4, with 8 bases identical to TRBD1. There are 13 residues in the CDR3. V gave up 10 bases and J gave up 4 bases; unmatched junction bases: 5. Looked up from germline, CDR1 is MNHNS and CDR2 is SASEGT. CDR3 residues: CATQGAGNEKLFF. The CDR3 coding sequence is TGTGCCACTCAGGGGGCTGGTAATGAAAAACTGTTTTTT.

CDR3 DNA sequence: TGTGCCAGTACCTTTGGACAGGGGTTTTGGCAGCCCCAGCATTTT. The encoded protein is CASTFGQGFWQPQHF. The chain carries TRBV19 and TRBJ1-5, with 9 nucleotides matching TRBD1. V was pared by 7 bases and J by 7 bases, with 11 bases of the junction left unmatched. The germline V gene encodes CDR1 LNHDA and CDR2 SQIVND (reference sequence). CDR3 length: 15 residues.

The chain couples TRBV27 to TRBJ1-2; 8 bases line up with TRBD1. The V segment lost 6 bases and the J segment 2 bases; nucleotides outside the gene matches: 5. This CDR3 is built from 14 residues. The germline V gene encodes CDR1 MNHEY and CDR2 SMNVEV (reference sequence). The CDR3 DNA sequence: TGTGCCAGCAGCCATCGGACAGGGAACTATGGCTACACCTTC. As protein: CASSHRTGNYGYTF.

The chain carries TRBV19 and TRBJ1-4; D remains unclear. Germline values: CDR1 LNHDA, CDR2 SQIVND (reference sequence). Trimming cost V 7 bases and J 7 bases, with 19 bases left between them. The CDR3 has 15 residues. The CDR3 is CASTTSRRGSEKLFF. The DNA of the CDR3 is TGTGCCAGTACCACATCACGCCGGGGAAGTGAAAAACTGTTTTTT. The full variable domain, its missing parts supplied by reference TRBV19 and TRBJ1-4, is DGGITQSPKYLFRKEGQNVTLSCEQNLNHDAMYWYRQDPGQGLRLIYYSQIVNDFQKGDIAEGYSVSREKKESFPLTVTSAQKNPTAFYLCASTTSRRGSEKLFFGSGTQLSVL.

V is TRBV3-1 (or the pseudogene TRBV3-2) and J is TRBJ1-6; 10 bases agree with TRBD1. Germline V CDR1 and CDR2: LGHDT, YNNKEL (reference sequence). Trimming at V came to 0 bases and at J to 10 bases, leaving 9 bases not matched to a gene. The CDR3 sequence is 17 residues long. The CDR3 coding sequence is TGTGCCAGCAGCCAAGACTCAGGGGACAGGGGTAGGTCACCCCTCCACTTT. It is translated as CASSQDSGDRGRSPLHF.

This clone was seen only once. V gene TRBV12-1 combines with J gene TRBJ2-7; TRBD2 is taken as the D call from the table, unchecked against the DNA. TRBV12-1 is classified as a pseudogene. This CDR3 has 16 residues. In DNA form, the CDR3 reads TGTGCCAGCAGCGTCGTCGACGGGATCAACTCCTACGAGCAGTACTTC. This codes for CASSVVDGINSYEQYF.

This rearrangement joins TRBV15 to TRBJ2-3, with D perhaps TRBD2 (5 bases). V shed 5 bases and J shed 8 bases, with 8 bases lying between them. Germline-derived CDR1 and CDR2 are LNHNV and YYDKDF (reference sequence). The CDR3 totals 11 residues. DNA for the CDR3: TGTGCCACCAGCCCCGGAGGTACGCAGTATTTT. Residues: CATSPGGTQYF.

The chain is built from TRBV11-3 and TRBJ1-1; D remains unclear. Germline-derived CDR1 and CDR2 are SGHNT and YENEEA. The CDR3 totals 13 residues. The V end was cut by 2 bases, the J end by 5 bases, with 9 bases between. The CDR3, as DNA: TGTGCCAGCAGCTTAACAGTCAGGACTGAAGCTTTCTTT. Amino acid sequence: CASSLTVRTEAFF. Looking up the rest from reference TRBV11-3 and TRBJ1-1 gives the full variable domain: EAGVVQSPRYKIIEKKQPVAFWCNPISGHNTLYWYLQNLGQGPELLIRYENEEAVDDSQLPKDRFSAERLKGVDSTLKIQPAELGDSAVYLCASSLTVRTEAFFGQGTRLTVV.

The table lists this clone with a few counts. This chain links TRBV3-1 (or the pseudogene TRBV3-2) with TRBJ1-1, with D maybe TRBD1 (6 bases). The CDR3 consists of 13 residues. From germline, CDR1 is LGHDT and CDR2 YNNKEL (reference sequence). Trimming stripped 8 bases from V and 1 base from J, with 11 bases between. The CDR3 region is CASGTTGNTEAFF. In nucleotides, the CDR3 is TGTGCCAGCGGTACGACAGGGAACACTGAAGCTTTCTTT.

The rearrangement uses TRBV2 and TRBJ2-1; 7 bases are shared with TRBD1. This CDR3 region has 15 residues. Germline assignment: CDR1 SNHLY and CDR2 FYNNEI. The ends lost 7 bases at V and 3 bases at J; junction bases unmatched: 9. The CDR3 DNA is TGTGCCAGCATTGATGACAGGGCCAACTACAATGAGCAGTTCTTC. This encodes CASIDDRANYNEQFF. Based on the CDR3 plus reference TRBV2 and TRBJ2-1, the full variable domain is EPEVTQTPSHQVTQMGQEVILRCVPISNHLYFYWYRQILGQKVEFLVSFYNNEISEKSEIFDDQFSVERPDGSNFTLKIRSTKLEDSAMYFCASIDDRANYNEQFFGPGTRLTVL.

This chain links TRBV12-5 with TRBJ2-7, with TRBD1 matching over 9 bases. V lost 7 bases, J lost 5 bases, and 12 bases stayed unmatched. Per germline, CDR1 LGHNT and CDR2 FRNRAP. CDR3 length equals 15 residues. CDR3 in amino acids: CASASSRDRAHEQYF. The CDR3 DNA follows: TGTGCTAGTGCCTCCAGCCGGGACAGGGCTCACGAGCAGTACTTC.

V and J are TRBV5-1 and TRBJ2-3; 8 nucleotides line up with TRBD2. The V gene's germline CDR1 is SGHRS and CDR2 YFSETQ. Trimming cost V 3 bases and J 0 bases; bases outside gene matches: 12. The CDR3 contains 18 residues. CDR3 loop: CASSWGTRGTPSTDTQYF. The CDR3 DNA is TGCGCCAGCAGCTGGGGGACTAGGGGGACCCCTAGCACAGATACGCAGTATTTT.

The genes are TRBV28 and TRBJ2-2; D ambiguous. Between the trimmed V and J ends, which lost 7 bases and 1 base, there was a span of 10 bases. CDR1 MDHEN and CDR2 SYDVKM come from the germline V gene. The CDR3 spans 14 residues. This CDR3 is CASKSFRNTGELFF. CDR3 DNA sequence: TGTGCCAGCAAGTCTTTCAGGAACACCGGGGAGCTGTTTTTT.